One T cell receptor beta chain is described in this entry. What it binds is unknown. This sample was included in a study of T cell responses to AZD1222 COVID-19 vaccine. Assay used: immunoSEQ multiplex PCR; TCRdb lists only in-frame clones, some missing. The data show under 75,000 clones, about 85% seen once. Study results and limitations: Repertoire samples came only from after the peak T cell response. Of spike-specific TCRs, nearly half reportedly target regions left unmutated in variants.

Sequenced here: peripheral blood, sampled on day 0 of AZD1222 vaccination. The receptor was derived from an adult in good health.

The CDR3 nucleotides are TGCGCCAGCAGCTTGGGCTTCCAGGCGGGAGCTAACACTGAAGCTTTCTTT. As protein: CASSLGFQAGANTEAFF. The V gene is TRBV5-1, the J gene TRBJ1-1, with D hard to call. V lost 0 bases, J lost 2 bases, and 17 bases lay in between. CDR3 length: 17 amino acids. CDR1 is SGHRS, CDR2 YFSETQ, per germline.